This TCR beta chain was retrieved from a study of T cells in Graves' hyperthyroidism and ophthalmopathy. Germline V CDR1 and CDR2: SGDLS, YYNGEE. V was clipped by 3 bases and J by 6 bases; unmatched bases: 5. The CDR3 has 14 amino acids. The TCR beta CDR3 regions underwent amplification using RNA transcripts as the source. Initially, a first-round RT-PCR of the TCR CDR3 employed the HTBI primer set. TCRdb re-derived calls from the multiplex PCR reads in MiXCR, one entry per CDR3 protein. The sample carries 750,000 to 950,000 distinct CDR3 sequences, 35% to 40% recorded once. A note on this clonotype: This is likely a read error, given that the CDR3 carries no conserved phenylalanine or tryptophan at its end.

The TCR comes from a man aged 18 to 30 with Graves' hyperthyroidism. The sequenced sample was blood. The rearrangement joins TRBV9 to TRBJ2-2; TRBD1 agrees at 7 bases. The CDR3 coding sequence is TGTGCCAGCAGCGGACAGGGCGGCGCCGGGGAGCTGTTTTCT. Its protein product is CASSGQGGAGELFS.